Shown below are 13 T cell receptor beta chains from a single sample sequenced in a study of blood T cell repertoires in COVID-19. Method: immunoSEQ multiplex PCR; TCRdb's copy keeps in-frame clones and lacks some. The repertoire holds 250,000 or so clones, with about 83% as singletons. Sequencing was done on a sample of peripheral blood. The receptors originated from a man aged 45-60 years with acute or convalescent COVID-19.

This chain's CDR3 is CASSIGQGKKPQHF. The DNA of the CDR3 is TGTGCCAGTAGTATCGGACAGGGTAAGAAGCCCCAGCATTTT. J is TRBJ1-5 and V is TRBV19, with 8 positions matching TRBD1. Germline CDR1 reads LNHDA; CDR2 reads SQIVND (reference sequence). The CDR3 extends over 14 amino acids. The V segment lost 3 bases and the J segment 8 bases; nucleotides outside the gene matches: 6.

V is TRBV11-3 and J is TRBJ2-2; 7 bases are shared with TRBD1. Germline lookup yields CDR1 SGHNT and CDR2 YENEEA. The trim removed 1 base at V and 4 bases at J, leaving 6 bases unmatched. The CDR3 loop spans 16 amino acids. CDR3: CASSLGRGWSTGELFF. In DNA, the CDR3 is TGTGCCAGCAGCTTAGGCAGGGGGTGGAGCACCGGGGAGCTGTTTTTT.

The CDR3 DNA follows: TGTGCCAGCAGCGCCACCGGGACAGGGAATGGCTACACCTTC. It encodes CASSATGTGNGYTF. The chain carries TRBV7-6 and TRBJ1-2, with TRBD1 identical over 9 bases. J was trimmed by 6 bases and V by 5 bases; bases with no gene match: 7. In germline, CDR1 is SGHVS, CDR2 FNYEAQ. This CDR3 comprises 14 residues.

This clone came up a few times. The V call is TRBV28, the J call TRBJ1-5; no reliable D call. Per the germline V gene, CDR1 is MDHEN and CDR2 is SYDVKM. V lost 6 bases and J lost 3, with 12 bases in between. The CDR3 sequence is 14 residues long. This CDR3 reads CASRNYGNNQPQHF. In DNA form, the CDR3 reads TGTGCCAGCAGGAACTACGGTAACAATCAGCCCCAGCATTTT.

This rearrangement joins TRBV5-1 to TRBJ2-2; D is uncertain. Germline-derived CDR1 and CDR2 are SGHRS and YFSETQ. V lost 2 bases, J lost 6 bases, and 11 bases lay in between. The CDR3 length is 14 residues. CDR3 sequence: CASSFRLTAGELFF. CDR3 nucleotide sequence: TGCGCCAGCAGCTTTAGACTTACCGCCGGGGAGCTGTTTTTT. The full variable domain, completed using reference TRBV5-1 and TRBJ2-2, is KAGVTQTPRYLIKTRGQQVTLSCSPISGHRSVSWYQQTPGQGLQFLFEYFSETQRNKGNFPGRFSGRQFSNSRSEMNVSTLELGDSALYLCASSFRLTAGELFFGEGSRLTVL.

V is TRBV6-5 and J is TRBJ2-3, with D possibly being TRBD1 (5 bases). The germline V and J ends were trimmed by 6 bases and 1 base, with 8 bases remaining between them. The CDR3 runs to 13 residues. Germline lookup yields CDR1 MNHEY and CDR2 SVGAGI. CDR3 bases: TGTGCCAGCAGACTGACAGGCACAGATACGCAGTATTTT. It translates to CASRLTGTDTQYF.

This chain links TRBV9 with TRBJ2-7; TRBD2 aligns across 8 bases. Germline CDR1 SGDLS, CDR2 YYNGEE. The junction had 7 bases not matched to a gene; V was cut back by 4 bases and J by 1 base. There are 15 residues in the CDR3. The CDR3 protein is CASSPSGSESYEQYF. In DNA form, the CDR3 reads TGTGCCAGCAGCCCCAGCGGGAGTGAATCCTACGAGCAGTACTTC.

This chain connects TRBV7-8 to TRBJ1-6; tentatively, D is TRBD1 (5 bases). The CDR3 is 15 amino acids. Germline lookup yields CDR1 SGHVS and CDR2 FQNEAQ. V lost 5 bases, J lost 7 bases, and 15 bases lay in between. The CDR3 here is CASSPRGRENSPLHF. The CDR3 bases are TGTGCCAGCAGCCCCCGGGGGAGAGAAAATTCACCCCTCCACTTT.

CDR3 sequence (DNA): TGTGCCAGCAGCCCGGGCGGGGCCCTAGATTCACCCCTCCACTTT. Translating it yields CASSPGGALDSPLHF. V gene TRBV14 combines with J gene TRBJ1-6; perhaps TRBD1 as D (5 bases). V gave up 4 bases and J gave up 8 bases, with 15 bases separating them. This CDR3 has 15 amino acids. Germline V gene sequence: CDR1 SGHDN, CDR2 FVKESK.

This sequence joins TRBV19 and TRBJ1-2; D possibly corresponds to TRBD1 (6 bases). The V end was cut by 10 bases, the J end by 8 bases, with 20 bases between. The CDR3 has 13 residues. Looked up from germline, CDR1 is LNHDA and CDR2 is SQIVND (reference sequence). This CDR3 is CAIGTLRSGGYTF. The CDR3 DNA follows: TGTGCCATCGGGACACTTCGGTCTGGAGGCTACACCTTC. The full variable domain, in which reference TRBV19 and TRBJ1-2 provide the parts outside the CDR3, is DGGITQSPKYLFRKEGQNVTLSCEQNLNHDAMYWYRQDPGQGLRLIYYSQIVNDFQKGDIAEGYSVSREKKESFPLTVTSAQKNPTAFYLCAIGTLRSGGYTFGSGTRLTVV.

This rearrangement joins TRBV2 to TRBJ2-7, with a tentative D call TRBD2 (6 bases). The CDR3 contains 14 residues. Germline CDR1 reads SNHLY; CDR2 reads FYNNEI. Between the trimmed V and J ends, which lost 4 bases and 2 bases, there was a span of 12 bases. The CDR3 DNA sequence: TGTGCCAGCAGTGTCATAGCGGTGGCCTACGAGCAGTACTTC. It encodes CASSVIAVAYEQYF.

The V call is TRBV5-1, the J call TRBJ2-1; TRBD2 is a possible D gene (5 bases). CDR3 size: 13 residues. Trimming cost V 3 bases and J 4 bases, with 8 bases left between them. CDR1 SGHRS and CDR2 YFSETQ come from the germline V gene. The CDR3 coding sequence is TGCGCCAGCAGCTGGCGGACTTACAATGAGCAGTTCTTC. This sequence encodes CASSWRTYNEQFF.

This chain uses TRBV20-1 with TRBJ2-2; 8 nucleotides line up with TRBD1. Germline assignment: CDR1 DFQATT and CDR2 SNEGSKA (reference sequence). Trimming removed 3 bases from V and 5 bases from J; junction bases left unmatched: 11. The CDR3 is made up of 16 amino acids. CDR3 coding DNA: TGCAGTGCTAGTGACAGGGGAGTATCGATGACCGGGGAGCTGTTTTTT. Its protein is CSASDRGVSMTGELFF.